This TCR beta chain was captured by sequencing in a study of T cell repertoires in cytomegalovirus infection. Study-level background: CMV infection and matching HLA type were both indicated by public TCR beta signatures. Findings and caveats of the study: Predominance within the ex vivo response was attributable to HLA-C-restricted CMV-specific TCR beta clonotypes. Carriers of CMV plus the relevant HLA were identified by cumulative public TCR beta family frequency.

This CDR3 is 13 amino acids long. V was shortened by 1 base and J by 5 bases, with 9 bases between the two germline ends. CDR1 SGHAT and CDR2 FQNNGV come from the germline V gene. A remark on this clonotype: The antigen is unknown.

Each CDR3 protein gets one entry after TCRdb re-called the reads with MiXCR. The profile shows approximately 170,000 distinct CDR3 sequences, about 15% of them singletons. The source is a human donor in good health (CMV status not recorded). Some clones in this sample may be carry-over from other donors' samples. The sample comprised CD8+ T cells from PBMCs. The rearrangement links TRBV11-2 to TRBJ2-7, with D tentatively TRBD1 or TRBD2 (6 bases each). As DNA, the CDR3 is TGTGCCAGCAGCTTAGGGGGGGCCGACGAGCAGTACTTC. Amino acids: CASSLGGADEQYF. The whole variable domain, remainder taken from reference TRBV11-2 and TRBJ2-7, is EAGVAQSPRYKIIEKRQSVAFWCNPISGHATLYWYQQILGQGPKLLIQFQNNGVVDDSQLPKDRFSAERLKGVDSTLKIQPAKLEDSAVYLCASSLGGADEQYFGPGTRLTVT.